The sequence of this T cell receptor beta chain was determined in a study of neoadjuvant anti-PD-1 for oral cavity cancer (TCRdb year 2021). Looking at the study overall: Three to four biweekly doses of nivolumab at 3 mg/kg were mostly administered to patients before curative-intent surgical resection. For patients who did not progress, a fourth nivolumab dose was given around day 43, followed by definitive surgical resection on days 50-56. The parent correlative cohort included approximately twelve patients, with an approximately 35% response rate. Responders were defined as patients with complete response, partial response or stable disease by RECIST 1.1; non-responders were defined as patients with progression. Findings and caveats that apply to the study as a whole: Only a few patients per response group were included in the TCR analyses, and the authors called for validation in larger cohorts. Greater tumor shrinkage correlated with larger post-treatment sizes of preexisting intratumoral clones, which suggests that expansion of preexisting clones contributed to response. Higher pretreatment blood TCRbeta clonality and lower post-treatment tumor TCRbeta clonality were correlated with higher pretreatment blood Treg/Th17 ratios.

The time point label for this specimen denotes: after neoadjuvant nivolumab, at surgical resection. The patients had newly diagnosed stage II-IVA oral cavity squamous cell carcinoma and had not received any prior systemic or radiation treatment. The cohort was made up of patients with locally advanced, HPV-negative oral cavity squamous cell carcinoma. The samples were obtained from a longitudinal correlative study of a single-arm phase II trial testing neoadjuvant nivolumab in oral cavity squamous cell carcinoma. Genomic DNA-based TCRbeta sequencing was performed on subject-matched pre- and post-treatment PBMCs and tumors from three responders and three non-responders. Genomic DNA was isolated from tumor tissue using the Maxwell RSC DNA from Tissue kit. For survey sequencing of tumor libraries, mostly approximately 4.4 ug of input genomic DNA was used, and two replicates were run per sample. Following the manufacturer's instructions, the team built TCRbeta libraries using the immunoSEQ hsTCRbeta kit. The finished libraries were brought together in one pool at approximately 3.1 nM, which was then read using an Illumina NovaSeq 6000 S4 flow cell. On the study's bioinformatics: The immunoSEQ Analyzer was used for raw data preprocessing and quality control. The analysis was limited to productive rearrangements, and each clonotype was defined by a unique CDR3 amino acid sequence. Using the R package tcR, the researchers computed the Gini-Simpson index as their estimate of repertoire clonality. Student's t test was used to compare Gini indices, while Pearson correlation assessed associations with tumor size change. TCRdb carries this immuneACCESS record with in-frame sequences only. Its versions omit some clonotypes, under half of them owing to an unresolved V gene in the studies checked, with the rest unexplained. That table is the source of V, J and clone size, and D and trimming were worked out from the DNA. The sample contains fewer than 25,000 clones, around 45% of them found a single time. The ten largest clones represent around 40% of the sample.

A remark on this clone: This clone's antigen is unknown. No much larger clonotype is one base removed from it; base qualities were not supplied.

The germline V gene supplies CDR1 SGHRS and CDR2 YFSETQ. V is pruned by 4 bases and J by 3 bases, leaving 5 bases of the junction without a gene match. The CDR3, cysteine through phenylalanine, is 14 amino acids long. Only CDR3 DNA remains: 42 bases, in frame from the first base. The source of this sequence is a person aged 40 to 85 with oral cavity squamous cell carcinoma. The chain was built from TRBV5-1 and TRBJ2-7; TRBD1 aligns with 9 central bases. The sequenced sample was tumor tissue, obtained after nivolumab (anti-PD-1) treatment. The DNA is TGCGCCAGCAGCCCAAGGACAGGGGTCTACGAGCAGTACTTC. Its amino acids are CASSPRTGVYEQYF.